These 3 T cell receptor beta chains originate from one sample sequenced in a study of blood T cell repertoires in COVID-19. TCRdb keeps only in-frame clones here, not all; method: immunoSEQ multiplex PCR. There are approximately 70,000 clones in the sample; more than 85% occur only once, and about 12% lies in the top ten. Source material: peripheral blood. The receptors derive from a human donor with active COVID-19. The donor label of this sample is uncertain.

This clone was detected once. The chain is built from TRBV19 and TRBJ1-3; D not certain. Germline V lookup: CDR1 LNHDA, CDR2 SQIVND (reference sequence). The CDR3 runs 15 residues. V was cut by 8 bases and J by 0 bases, with 14 bases left in between. As DNA, the CDR3 is TGTGCCAGTTCGTTTGGGCACCTCTCTGGAAACACCATATATTTT. Its protein is CASSFGHLSGNTIYF.

V and J are TRBV11-3 and TRBJ2-3, with 8 bases matching TRBD2. The germline V gene has CDR1 SGHNT and CDR2 YENEEA. This CDR3 spans 16 amino acids. With 5 bases clipped from V and 4 bases from J, the junction kept 11 bases outside the gene matches. The CDR3 sequence: CASSPQVAGGPDTQYF. DNA of the CDR3: TGTGCCAGCAGCCCCCAAGTGGCGGGAGGCCCAGATACGCAGTATTTT.

This chain connects TRBV21-1 to TRBJ1-5. TRBV21-1 is described as a pseudogene. The CDR3 extends over 16 amino acids. The CDR3 is CASSKETGGPNQPQHF. CDR3 bases: TGTGCCAGCAGCAAAGAAACGGGGGGCCCAAATCAGCCCCAGCATTTT.